The present entry profiles one TCR beta chain with its context. Germline CDR1 reads LGHDT; CDR2 reads YNNKEL (reference sequence). This CDR3 has 15 residues. Trimming removed 8 bases at V and 0 bases at J, with 15 bases between. Only in-frame clones appear in the TCRdb table, and some are missing; sequencing was by immunoSEQ multiplex PCR. Of a few hundred thousand clones detected, 85% appear once; the ten largest clones hold 3% to 4%. This entry belongs to a study of blood T cell repertoires in COVID-19. V and J are TRBV3-1 (or the pseudogene TRBV3-2) and TRBJ2-3, with D possibly TRBD2 on 6 matching bases. The receptor was isolated from a woman between 18 and 29 years old with acute or convalescent COVID-19. The sequenced sample was peripheral blood. The CDR3 sequence: CASGLTSTSTDTQYF. The CDR3 coding sequence is TGTGCCAGCGGACTCACTAGCACCAGCACAGATACGCAGTATTTT.